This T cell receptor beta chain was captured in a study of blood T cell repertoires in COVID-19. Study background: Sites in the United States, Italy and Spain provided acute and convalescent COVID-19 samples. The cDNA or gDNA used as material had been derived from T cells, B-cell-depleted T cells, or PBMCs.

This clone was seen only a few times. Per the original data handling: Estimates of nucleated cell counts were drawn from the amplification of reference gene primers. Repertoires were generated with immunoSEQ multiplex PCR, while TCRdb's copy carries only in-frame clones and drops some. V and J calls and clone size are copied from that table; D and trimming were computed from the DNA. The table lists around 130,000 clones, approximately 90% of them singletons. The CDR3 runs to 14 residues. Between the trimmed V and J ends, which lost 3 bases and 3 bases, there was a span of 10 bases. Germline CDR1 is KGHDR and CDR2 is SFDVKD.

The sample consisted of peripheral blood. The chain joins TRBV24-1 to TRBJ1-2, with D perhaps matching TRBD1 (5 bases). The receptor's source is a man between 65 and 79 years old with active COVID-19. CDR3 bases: TGTGCCACCAGTGATGATCAGGGCCACTATGGCTACACCTTC. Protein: CATSDDQGHYGYTF.